Listed here are 8 T cell receptor beta chains from one sample, sequenced in a study of cytomegalovirus exposure and HLA in healthy donors. Clones were sequenced by immunoSEQ multiplex PCR, and TCRdb holds only the in-frame ones, with some missing. This repertoire shows approximately 220,000 clones, approximately 88% found once; its top ten account for about 14%. Sequenced: PBMCs. These receptors all stem from a woman under 40 in good health and CMV-seropositive.

This rearrangement joins TRBV9 to TRBJ2-2, with TRBD2 matching over 9 bases. The junction had 5 bases not matched to a gene; V was cut back by 0 bases and J by 2 bases. The CDR3 extends over 17 amino acids. Germline CDR1 reads SGDLS; CDR2 reads YYNGEE. The CDR3 region is CASSVVSSGINTGELFF. CDR3 coding DNA: TGTGCCAGCAGCGTAGTGTCTAGCGGGATTAACACCGGGGAGCTGTTTTTT.

The V call is TRBV19, the J call TRBJ2-1, with 10 bases aligning to TRBD2. Trimming removed 3 bases from V and 4 bases from J; junction bases left unmatched: 6. There are 16 residues in the CDR3. Germline CDR1 is LNHDA and CDR2 is SQIVND (reference sequence). CDR3 loop: CASSMPASGGYNEQFF. CDR3 DNA sequence: TGTGCCAGTAGTATGCCTGCTAGCGGGGGATACAATGAGCAGTTCTTC.

The chain links TRBV19 to TRBJ1-1; possibly TRBD1 for D (5 bases). Between the trimmed V and J ends, which lost 7 bases and 5 bases, there was a span of 17 bases. Germline CDR1 is LNHDA and CDR2 is SQIVND (reference sequence). The CDR3 is made up of 14 amino acids. The CDR3 reads CASTKLGAETEAFF. In nucleotides, the CDR3 is TGTGCCAGTACCAAACTAGGGGCCGAGACTGAAGCTTTCTTT.

A few counts support this clone. V usage is TRBV5-1 and J usage is TRBJ1-1; D is unresolved. The V end was cut by 2 bases, the J end by 1 base, with 3 bases between. The CDR3 covers 12 residues. Germline V lookup: CDR1 SGHRS, CDR2 YFSETQ. The CDR3 region is CASSLQNTEAFF. For the CDR3, the DNA is TGCGCCAGCAGCTTACAGAACACTGAAGCTTTCTTT.

The chain couples TRBV6-1 to TRBJ1-5; no clear D gene. Trimming stripped 1 base from V and 5 bases from J, with 15 bases between. Germline loops: CDR1 MNHNS, CDR2 SASEGT. The CDR3 covers 16 residues. The CDR3 loop is CASSEGRALADQPQHF. The CDR3 region has the DNA TGTGCCAGCAGTGAAGGGAGGGCACTTGCTGATCAGCCCCAGCATTTT.

The genes are TRBV27 and TRBJ1-2; tentative D call: TRBD1 (5 bases). The CDR3 length is 14 residues. The V gene's germline CDR1 is MNHEY and CDR2 SMNVEV (reference sequence). V was pared by 6 bases and J by 7 bases, with 18 bases between. CDR3 sequence reads: CASSPDTGHGGYTF. CDR3 nucleotide sequence: TGTGCCAGCAGCCCTGATACAGGACACGGTGGCTACACCTTC.

The chain joins TRBV7-2 to TRBJ1-2; TRBD1 matches at 10 bases. The CDR3 length is 15 residues. Germline V gene sequence: CDR1 SGHTA, CDR2 FQGNSA. The V gene end was trimmed by 5 bases and the J gene end by 4 bases; junction bases not matched to a gene: 7. The CDR3 is CASSPGQGDGYGYTF. As DNA, the CDR3 is TGTGCCAGCAGCCCCGGACAGGGGGATGGCTATGGCTACACCTTC.

The table lists this clone with a count of one. No DNA is shown, since the ends of the CDR3 on it are uncertain; the CDR3 is the one TCRdb lists. The chain joins TRBV7-3 to TRBJ1-1. The CDR3 is made up of 13 amino acids, end residues included. Germline V CDR1 and CDR2: SGHTA, FQGTGA. This chain's CDR3 is CASSFGPGGEAFF.